This T cell receptor beta chain appears in the sequencing data of a study of blood T cell repertoires in COVID-19. On the study more broadly: The analysed material was cDNA or gDNA that came from T cells, B-cell-depleted T cells, or PBMCs.

Study processing details: Estimates of nucleated cell counts were drawn from the amplification of reference gene primers. Data came from immunoSEQ multiplex PCR; TCRdb stores just in-frame clones and leaves some out. V, J and clone size reflect that table, while D and trimming were determined from the DNA. The sample has some 150,000 clones; around 81% are singletons. This CDR3 comprises 17 residues. Trimming cost V 7 bases and J 4 bases, with 25 bases left between them. The germline V gene encodes CDR1 MNHEY and CDR2 SMNVEV (reference sequence). V and J are TRBV27 and TRBJ1-1; a weak D match, TRBD1 (5 bases). Sequenced: peripheral blood. The sequence came from a woman in her fifties or sixties with acute or convalescent COVID-19. The CDR3 reads CASTMGFVGRGGTEAFF. Written as DNA, the CDR3 is TGTGCCAGCACTATGGGATTCGTGGGGCGCGGGGGCACTGAAGCTTTCTTT.